This T cell receptor beta chain was captured in a study of blood T cell repertoires in COVID-19. Enrollees, about 18 to 90 years old, lived in about two dozen US areas. The CDR3 totals 12 residues. The germline gives CDR1 SNHLY, CDR2 FYNNEI. The germline V and J ends were trimmed by 8 bases and 7 bases, with 14 bases remaining between them. As processed by the authors: The assay estimated nucleated cells by amplifying reference gene primers. The assay was immunoSEQ multiplex PCR, and TCRdb's table has in-frame clones only and misses some. V and J calls plus clone size are reproduced from that table; the DNA served to infer D and trimming. The data contain roughly 430,000 clones, roughly 86% of them singletons.

The chain employs TRBV2 and TRBJ1-2; weak D call: TRBD1 (5 bases). Material: PBMCs or T cells enriched from blood (not recorded which). The TCR originated in a woman aged 35 to 49 with acute COVID-19. The CDR3 DNA is TGTGCCAGCCGGGAGACAGACACTGGCTACACCTTC. It translates to CASRETDTGYTF.